Each of the 28 T cell receptor beta chains below was sequenced from the same sample in a study of identifying expanded T cells in peripheral blood. The assay was immunoSEQ multiplex PCR, and TCRdb's table has in-frame clones only and misses some. The sample holds 80,000 to 90,000 clones, around nine tenths seen once. What was sequenced was blood. These receptors were obtained from a person aged 18 to 70 in good health.

The gene calls are TRBV4-2 and TRBJ2-4, with D perhaps matching TRBD2 (6 bases). CDR3 size: 15 residues. The ends were cut back, 4 bases at V and 5 bases at J, with 15 bases in the middle. Germline V CDR1 and CDR2: LGHNA, YNFKEQ. CDR3 sequence (DNA): TGTGCCAGCAGCCGGGGCCTGGGGGAGGAAAACATTCAGTACTTC. This translates into CASSRGLGEENIQYF.

The genes are TRBV11-1 and TRBJ2-2; D is possibly TRBD1 or TRBD2 (6 bases each). The V end lost 3 bases, the J end lost 3 bases, and 14 bases lay between the germline ends. This CDR3 contains 16 residues. Germline values: CDR1 SGHAT, CDR2 FQDESV (reference sequence). CDR3: CASSLGGDTYTGELFF. The CDR3 bases are TGTGCCAGCAGCTTGGGCGGGGACACATACACCGGGGAGCTGTTTTTT. Looking up the rest from reference TRBV11-1 and TRBJ2-2 gives the full variable domain: EAEVAQSPRYKITEKSQAVAFWCDPISGHATLYWYRQILGQGPELLVQFQDESVVDDSQLPKDRFSAERLKGVDSTLKIQPAELGDSAMYLCASSLGGDTYTGELFFGEGSRLTVL.

The V gene is TRBV6-5, the J gene TRBJ1-4, with a tentative D call TRBD1 (6 bases). Trimming left V 0 bases short and J 8 bases short, with 16 bases between. CDR3 length: 16 amino acids. CDR1 and CDR2 from the germline V gene are MNHEY and SVGAGI. CDR3 residues: CASSYSIGGGVEKLFF. The CDR3 DNA is TGTGCCAGCAGTTACTCGATCGGGGGCGGGGTAGAAAAACTGTTTTTT.

The chain is built from TRBV7-2 and TRBJ2-7; the D is unclear. Germline loops: CDR1 SGHTA, CDR2 FQGNSA. The CDR3 extends over 13 amino acids. Trimming cost V 3 bases and J 2 bases, with 8 bases left between them. The DNA of the CDR3 is TGTGCCAGCAGCTTTTTTGGGGCCTACGAGCAGTACTTC. Translation gives CASSFFGAYEQYF.

The chain links TRBV6-1 to TRBJ2-2; weak D call: TRBD2 (6 bases). The CDR3 is 15 amino acids. CDR1 and CDR2 from the germline V gene are MNHNS and SASEGT. Trimming left V 10 bases short and J 4 bases short, with 19 bases between. The CDR3 nucleotides are TGTGCCACGGTGGGGACTCCCGGACTCACCGGGGAGCTGTTTTTT. It specifies CATVGTPGLTGELFF.

V gene TRBV6-6 combines with J gene TRBJ2-5, with 11 nucleotides matching TRBD2. This CDR3 region has 14 residues. Trimming removed 6 bases from V and 5 bases from J; junction bases left unmatched: 5. Germline V lookup: CDR1 MNHNY, CDR2 SVGAGI (reference sequence). The CDR3 DNA sequence: TGTGCCAGCAGCCCTGTAGCGGGAGGGGAGACCCAGTACTTC. It yields the protein CASSPVAGGETQYF.

The chain recombines TRBV7-2 with TRBJ1-2; the D gene is possibly TRBD1 (5 bases). The germline V and J ends were trimmed by 4 bases and 8 bases, with 14 bases remaining between them. The CDR3 has 13 residues. The germline gives CDR1 SGHTA, CDR2 FQGNSA. Here the CDR3 DNA reads TGTGCCAGCAGCTCATCAGGGTTTCACGGCTACACCTTC. It specifies CASSSSGFHGYTF. Filled out from reference TRBV7-2 and TRBJ1-2, the complete variable domain reads GAGVSQSPSNKVTEKGKDVELRCDPISGHTALYWYRQSLGQGLEFLIYFQGNSAPDKSGLPSDRFSAERTGGSVSTLTIQRTQQEDSAVYLCASSSSGFHGYTFGSGTRLTVV.

The chain joins TRBV18 to TRBJ2-7; the match to TRBD1 covers 8 bases. From germline, CDR1 is KGHSH and CDR2 LQKENI. The V gene end was trimmed by 3 bases and the J gene end by 5 bases; junction bases not matched to a gene: 9. The CDR3 runs to 15 residues. CDR3 in amino acids: CASSPLGQGANEQYF. The CDR3 DNA reads TGTGCCAGCTCACCCCTCGGACAGGGAGCGAACGAGCAGTACTTC.

The V call is TRBV7-8, the J call TRBJ1-6; D is possibly TRBD1 (6 bases). V shed 5 bases and J shed 12 bases, with 20 bases lying between them. Per germline, CDR1 SGHVS and CDR2 FQNEAQ. This CDR3 contains 15 residues. CDR3 residues: CASSKTFGRGLPLHF. CDR3 DNA: TGTGCCAGCAGCAAGACTTTTGGTAGGGGGTTACCCCTCCACTTT.

V usage is TRBV6-5 and J usage is TRBJ2-2; D might be TRBD1 (5 bases). Germline CDR1 reads MNHEY; CDR2 reads SVGAGI. The CDR3 sequence is 15 residues long. Between the trimmed V and J ends, which lost 2 bases and 4 bases, there was a span of 11 bases. The CDR3 reads CASSYQGTGTGELFF. The CDR3 bases are TGTGCCAGCAGTTACCAGGGTACGGGCACCGGGGAGCTGTTTTTT.

The rearrangement links TRBV11-2 to TRBJ2-5; maybe TRBD1 (7 bases). The CDR3 spans 13 residues. V was pared by 5 bases and J by 7 bases, with 14 bases between. Germline V gives CDR1 SGHAT, CDR2 FQNNGV. DNA for the CDR3: TGTGCCAGCAGCGCAGGGGGGAAGGTGACCCAGTACTTC. Its protein is CASSAGGKVTQYF.

V and J are TRBV19 and TRBJ2-2; D is possibly TRBD1 (5 bases). The V and J ends lost 5 bases and 1 base respectively, with 14 bases between them. The V gene's germline CDR1 is LNHDA and CDR2 SQIVND (reference sequence). This CDR3 region has 16 residues. The CDR3 loop reads CASSDWGQGNTGELFF. CDR3 sequence (DNA): TGTGCCAGTAGTGATTGGGGTCAGGGGAACACCGGGGAGCTGTTTTTT.

The chain is built from TRBV19 and TRBJ2-3, with TRBD2 matching over 13 bases. Germline V gene data show CDR1 as LNHDA and CDR2 as SQIVND (reference sequence). V lost 0 bases to trimming and J lost 4 bases; unmatched junction nucleotides: 7. The CDR3 sequence is 18 residues long. CDR3 in amino acids: CASSIEGLAGRSADTQYF. The CDR3 region has the DNA TGTGCCAGTAGTATAGAGGGACTAGCGGGAAGGAGCGCAGATACGCAGTATTTT.

The chain combines TRBV4-3 with TRBJ2-1; TRBD2 agrees at 12 bases. The CDR3 sequence is 16 residues long. V was clipped by 3 bases and J by 10 bases; unmatched bases: 10. From germline, CDR1 is LGHNA and CDR2 YSLEER. The CDR3 DNA reads TGCGCCAGCAGCCAGCGACTAGCGGGAGATTTGGCGGAGCAGTTCTTC. Translated, it gives CASSQRLAGDLAEQFF.

The rearrangement uses TRBV6-6 and TRBJ2-2; the D gene is possibly TRBD2 (6 bases). The CDR3 is 15 amino acids. The germline CDR1 and CDR2 sequences are MNHNY and SVGAGI (reference sequence). Trimming pared 4 bases from V and 1 base from J, leaving 10 bases between. CDR3 amino acids: CASSSPGGNTGELFF. In nucleotides, the CDR3 is TGTGCCAGCAGTTCCCCCGGGGGGAACACCGGGGAGCTGTTTTTT.

The rearrangement links TRBV16 to TRBJ2-1; 9 nucleotides match TRBD1. The germline gives CDR1 KGHSY, CDR2 FQNENV. This CDR3 contains 14 residues. V lost 1 base, J lost 9 bases, and 4 bases stayed unmatched. The CDR3 region has the DNA TGTGCCAGCAGCCAATGGGGACAGGGCGGTGAGCAGTTCTTC. It yields the protein CASSQWGQGGEQFF.

The chain is built from TRBV28 and TRBJ2-5; D is perhaps TRBD1 or TRBD2 (7 bases each). The V end was cut by 6 bases, the J end by 4 bases, with 15 bases between. The CDR3 covers 14 residues. Germline V gene lookup returns CDR1 MDHEN and CDR2 SYDVKM. CDR3 nucleotides: TGTGCCAGCAGCAGGGGGGGCGGCGTAGAGACCCAGTACTTC. The encoded protein is CASSRGGGVETQYF.

The chain carries TRBV5-1 and TRBJ2-7; 8 nucleotides match TRBD2. Germline loops: CDR1 SGHRS, CDR2 YFSETQ. The length of the CDR3 is 14 residues. Trimming took 3 bases from V and 3 from J; bases not matched to a gene: 5. CDR3 amino acids: CASSSTSGGYEQYF. CDR3 DNA sequence: TGCGCCAGCAGCTCAACTAGCGGTGGCTACGAGCAGTACTTC.

This clone was counted only a few times. This sequence joins TRBV6-6 and TRBJ1-6; 7 nucleotides line up with TRBD1. From germline, CDR1 is MNHNY and CDR2 SVGAGI (reference sequence). The length of the CDR3 is 14 residues. V shed 6 bases and J 3 bases; nucleotides not matched to a gene: 2. The CDR3 sequence is CASSRQGYNSPLHF. The CDR3 nucleotides read TGTGCCAGCAGCCGACAGGGCTATAATTCACCCCTCCACTTT.

This chain joins TRBV28 and TRBJ1-6, with 8 bases aligning to TRBD1. The germline V gene has CDR1 MDHEN and CDR2 SYDVKM. The CDR3 has 22 amino acids. The junction had 24 bases not matched to a gene; V was cut back by 3 bases and J by 5 bases. The DNA of the CDR3 is TGTGCCAGCAGTTTGGTGGGGTGGGGCACCCGACAGGGGAAGACACATAATTCACCCCTCCACTTT. Protein product: CASSLVGWGTRQGKTHNSPLHF.

V is TRBV28 and J is TRBJ1-5, with a tentative D call TRBD1 (6 bases). This CDR3 is 15 amino acids long. The V and J ends lost 6 bases and 1 base respectively, with 13 bases between them. Germline V CDR1 and CDR2: MDHEN, SYDVKM. The CDR3 DNA is TGTGCCAGCAGCCGACAACAGGGAAGCAATCAGCCCCAGCATTTT. Protein sequence: CASSRQQGSNQPQHF.

J is TRBJ1-6 and V is TRBV6-6; maybe TRBD1 (6 bases). Trimming removed 2 bases at V and 16 bases at J, with 15 bases between. This CDR3 region has 13 residues. Germline V lookup: CDR1 MNHNY, CDR2 SVGAGI (reference sequence). The CDR3, as DNA: TGTGCCAGCAGTTACCTCCAGGACAGATTGCTCCACTTT. It yields the protein CASSYLQDRLLHF.

The chain combines TRBV19 with TRBJ1-1; perhaps TRBD1 as D (5 bases). CDR1 is LNHDA and CDR2 is SQIVND in the germline V gene (reference sequence). V lost 2 bases, J lost 4 bases, and 14 bases lay in between. This CDR3 has 15 amino acids. The DNA for the CDR3 is TGTGCCAGTAGTATAACGGGGCAGGGTCCCACTGAAGCTTTCTTT. Translating it yields CASSITGQGPTEAFF.

This chain joins TRBV6-6 and TRBJ2-1; D not resolved. The V end lost 0 bases, the J end lost 7 bases, and 16 bases lay between the germline ends. Per the germline V gene, CDR1 is MNHNY and CDR2 is SVGAGI (reference sequence). This CDR3 is 16 amino acids long. CDR3 coding DNA: TGTGCCAGCAGTTACTCCCCCCAAGCTCCCCTAAATGAGCAGTTCTTC. The encoded protein is CASSYSPQAPLNEQFF.

The gene calls are TRBV4-3 and TRBJ2-7; TRBD1 matches 12 bases. The CDR3 sequence is 16 residues long. Germline V CDR1 and CDR2: LGHNA, YSLEER. The CDR3 is CVKNRDRGRSPYEQYF. The CDR3 nucleotides read TGCGTCAAAAACCGGGACAGGGGGCGAAGTCCCTACGAGCAGTACTTC.

The chain employs TRBV10-3 and TRBJ1-2, with D uncertain. Trimming shortened V by 8 bases and J by 0 bases, and 10 bases separated the two germline ends. The germline V gene has CDR1 ENHRY and CDR2 SYGVKD. CDR3 length: 13 residues. The CDR3 spells CAIWAEANYGYTF. The DNA of the CDR3 is TGTGCCATCTGGGCAGAAGCTAACTATGGCTACACCTTC.

The V gene is TRBV14, the J gene TRBJ2-1, with D possibly matching TRBD1 (6 bases). The CDR3 loop spans 13 amino acids. The ends were cut back, 1 base at V and 9 bases at J, with 10 bases in the middle. Germline CDR1 SGHDN, CDR2 FVKESK. CDR3 DNA sequence: TGTGCCAGCAGCCAAGCCAGGGGCGCTGAGCAGTTCTTC. It yields the protein CASSQARGAEQFF.

This sequence joins TRBV9 and TRBJ2-3; the D gene is possibly TRBD2 (6 bases). Trimming took off 2 bases at V and 0 bases at J, with 22 bases between the two ends. Germline V gene data show CDR1 as SGDLS and CDR2 as YYNGEE. The CDR3 is 19 residues long. The CDR3 DNA follows: TGTGCCAGCAGCGTGGGCCCCCTCGATGCGGGGCTGAGCACAGATACGCAGTATTTT. Its protein product is CASSVGPLDAGLSTDTQYF.